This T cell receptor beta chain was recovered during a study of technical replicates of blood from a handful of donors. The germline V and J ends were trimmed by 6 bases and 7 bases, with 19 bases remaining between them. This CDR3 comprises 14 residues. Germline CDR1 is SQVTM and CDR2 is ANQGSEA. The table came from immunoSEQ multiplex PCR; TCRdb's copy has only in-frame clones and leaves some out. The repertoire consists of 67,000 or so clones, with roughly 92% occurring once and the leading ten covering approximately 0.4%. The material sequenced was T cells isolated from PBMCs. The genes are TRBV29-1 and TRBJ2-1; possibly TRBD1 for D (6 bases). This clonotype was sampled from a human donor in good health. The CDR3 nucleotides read TGCAGCGTGATTACAGGGTTTAGGGAAAATGAGCAGTTCTTC. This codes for CSVITGFRENEQFF.